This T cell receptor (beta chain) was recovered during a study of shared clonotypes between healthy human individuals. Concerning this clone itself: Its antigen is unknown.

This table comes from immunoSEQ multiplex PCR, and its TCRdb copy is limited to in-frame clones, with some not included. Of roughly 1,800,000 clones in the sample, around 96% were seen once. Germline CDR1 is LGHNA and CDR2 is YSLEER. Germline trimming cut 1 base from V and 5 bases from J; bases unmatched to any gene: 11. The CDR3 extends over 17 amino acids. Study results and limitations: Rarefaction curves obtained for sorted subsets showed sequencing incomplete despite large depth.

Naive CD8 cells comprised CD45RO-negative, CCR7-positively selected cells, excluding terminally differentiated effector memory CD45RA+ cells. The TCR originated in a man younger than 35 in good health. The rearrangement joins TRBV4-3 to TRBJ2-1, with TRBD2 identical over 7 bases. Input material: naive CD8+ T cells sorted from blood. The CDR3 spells CASSQALWGEGNNEQFF. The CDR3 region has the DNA TGCGCCAGCAGCCAAGCGCTTTGGGGGGAGGGCAACAATGAGCAGTTCTTC.